Each of the 10 T cell receptor beta chains below was sequenced from the same sample in a study of blood T cell repertoires in COVID-19. Data came from immunoSEQ multiplex PCR; TCRdb stores just in-frame clones and leaves some out. The sample yields over 130,000 clones, 80% to 85% seen once. The sequencing input was peripheral blood. Receptor source: a woman at least 80 years old with acute or convalescent COVID-19.

V usage is TRBV18 and J usage is TRBJ2-7; TRBD1 is a possible D gene (5 bases). This CDR3 region has 15 residues. V dropped 0 bases and J dropped 3 bases, with 12 bases sitting between them. Germline CDR1 KGHSH, CDR2 LQKENI. The CDR3 is CASSPPGASSYEQYF. The CDR3 nucleotides read TGTGCCAGCTCACCACCAGGGGCATCGAGCTACGAGCAGTACTTC.

This chain joins TRBV6-5 and TRBJ1-1; weak D call: TRBD1 (6 bases). Trimming left V 6 bases short and J 1 base short, with 9 bases between. This CDR3 has 13 amino acids. CDR1 is MNHEY and CDR2 is SVGAGI in the germline V gene. The CDR3 DNA is TGTGCCAGCAGGGAGACAGGGAACACTGAAGCTTTCTTT. This sequence encodes CASRETGNTEAFF.

The rearrangement joins TRBV28 to TRBJ2-7, with TRBD2 identical over 9 bases. Looked up from germline, CDR1 is MDHEN and CDR2 is SYDVKM. The J segment lost 3 bases and the V segment lost 0 bases, leaving 6 bases of the junction unmatched. The CDR3 is 16 residues long. The CDR3 DNA is TGTGCCAGCAGTTTATGGTCGACTAGCGGAAGCTACGAGCAGTACTTC. Translation gives CASSLWSTSGSYEQYF.

The V gene is TRBV10-1, the J gene TRBJ1-1; 7 bases are a match to TRBD1. Germline V CDR1 and CDR2: WNHNN, SYGVQD (reference sequence). This CDR3 contains 16 residues. V trimming: 10 bases; J trimming: 1 base; junction bases outside the gene matches: 15. Here the CDR3 reads CAKAWMAGGKNTEAFF. The CDR3 DNA reads as TGCGCCAAAGCATGGATGGCAGGGGGAAAGAACACTGAAGCTTTCTTT.

The chain uses TRBV28 and TRBJ1-2, with D possibly TRBD1 on 6 matching bases. Germline assignment: CDR1 MDHEN and CDR2 SYDVKM. This CDR3 comprises 13 residues. Trimming stripped 9 bases from V and 6 bases from J, with 17 bases between. Here the CDR3 DNA reads TGTGCCAGTGCGCAGGGGAATTGGGATGGCTACACCTTC. Protein sequence: CASAQGNWDGYTF.

The chain is built from TRBV7-9 and TRBJ1-1; unclear D gene. The CDR3 has 13 amino acids. Deletions cut 8 bases from V and 0 bases from J, with 10 bases between. CDR1 is SEHNR and CDR2 is FQNEAQ in the germline V gene (reference sequence). CDR3 in DNA: TGTGCCAGCGGCCAGTTCATGAACACTGAAGCTTTCTTT. Translating gives CASGQFMNTEAFF.

The CDR3 sequence: CACFGGYGYTF. Here the CDR3 DNA reads TGTGCCTGTTTCGGGGGTTATGGCTACACCTTC. The chain links TRBV6-5 to TRBJ1-2, with D tentatively TRBD1 (5 bases). The CDR3 extends over 11 amino acids. Between the trimmed V and J ends, which lost 11 bases and 5 bases, there was a span of 12 bases. Germline assignment: CDR1 MNHEY and CDR2 SVGAGI.

The chain employs TRBV5-1 and TRBJ2-2; D not resolved. In germline, CDR1 is SGHRS, CDR2 YFSETQ. The CDR3 length is 14 residues. Trimming took off 1 base at V and 4 bases at J, with 8 bases between the two ends. The CDR3 spells CASSLTTATGELFF. Written as DNA, the CDR3 is TGCGCCAGCAGCTTGACGACTGCCACCGGGGAGCTGTTTTTT.

The DNA for the CDR3 is TGTGCCAGCAGCTTCGGGACAGGGGCAGATACGCAGTATTTT. It encodes CASSFGTGADTQYF. V and J are TRBV7-3 and TRBJ2-3, with 10 bases matching TRBD1. V trimming: 3 bases; J trimming: 4 bases; junction bases outside the gene matches: 1. The germline CDR1 and CDR2 sequences are SGHTA and FQGTGA. CDR3 length: 14 amino acids.

The gene calls are TRBV4-1 and TRBJ2-1, with 10 bases aligning to TRBD1. The length of the CDR3 is 15 residues. V shed 4 bases, J shed 9 bases, and the junction held 9 bases outside the gene matches. The germline CDR1 and CDR2 sequences are MGHRA and YSYEKL. Written as DNA, the CDR3 is TGCGCCAGCAGCCCTAGGGACAGGGGATTTAGTGAGCAGTTCTTC. Translating gives CASSPRDRGFSEQFF.